The T cell receptor (beta chain) described here comes from a study of T-cell memory formation after mild COVID-19. Notes on this clonotype: No antigen is known for it.

Whole-study results and caveats: Some responding clones appeared in pre-infection memory, suggesting cross-reactive memory joined. A second wave expanding day 15 to 37 was CD4+-biased; contracting clones were balanced.

The 5'RACE method, run with constant-segment primers, produced TCR alpha and TCR beta cDNA libraries (carrying sample barcodes and UMIs). TCRdb reanalysed the 5' RACE reads using MiXCR and keeps one entry per CDR3 protein. The sample has around 250,000 distinct CDR3 sequences, over 15% seen once. Per germline, CDR1 SQVTM and CDR2 ANQGSEA. V shed 6 bases and J shed 5 bases, with 19 bases lying between them. CDR3 length: 14 residues. The receptor comes from a man younger than 35 who had mild COVID-19 (a few samples of this study predate the infection). Cell type and time point are not known. Sequenced sample: PBMCs or a T cell subset sorted from them (not recorded which). V gene TRBV29-1 combines with J gene TRBJ1-1; D might be TRBD1 (6 bases). CDR3 nucleotides: TGCAGCGTCGACAGGACATACCCGGGAACTGAAGCTTTCTTT. This translates into CSVDRTYPGTEAFF.